This T cell receptor (beta chain) was obtained from a study of CD8+CD57+ T cells in acquired aplastic anemia. About the study: The mean DNA yield obtained from sorted CD4+ and CD8+ cells came to approximately 3.2 ug. Findings and caveats of the study: The same twenty-nine CD8+ CDR3 sequences occurred in patients and in controls. Significant differences in CD8+ Simpson's diversity were not observed between patients and controls.

Patients sequenced had flow cytometry evidence of CD8+CD57+ cell expansion. Every patient had severe acquired aplastic anemia. Comment on this clonotype: Its cognate antigen is unknown.

Germline V lookup: CDR1 DFQATT, CDR2 SNEGSKA (reference sequence). J lost 5 bases, V lost 1 base, and 5 bases had no gene match. The CDR3 consists of 15 residues. Genomic DNA was employed as the template in profiling TCR beta VDJ and CDR3. TCRdb redid the calling of the reads with MiXCR, one entry per CDR3 protein. The table shows 150,000 to 200,000 distinct CDR3 sequences, with 48% occurring only once. Material for sequencing was sorted CD4+, CD8+, or CD8+CD57+ T cells (not recorded which) from PBMCs. The chain couples TRBV20-1 to TRBJ1-6; 7 bases agree with TRBD1. The TCR comes from a human donor with aplastic anemia. The CDR3 coding sequence is TGCAGTGCTAGAGGGGGCAGGGGGGATAATTCACCCCTCCACTTT. Translating gives CSARGGRGDNSPLHF.